A single sample is the source of the 20 T cell receptor beta chains below, sequenced in a study of a mutant IDH1 vaccine in newly diagnosed glioma. Profiling relied on immunoSEQ multiplex PCR, and the TCRdb table lists in-frame clones only, not all of them. This sample has 50,000 to 55,000 clones, with about three quarters found just once. Sample time point: week 5, during vaccination. In the vaccine, a single dose held 300 ug of the mutant IDH1 20-mer peptide, along with topical imiquimod. Their cognate antigens are unknown. The input for sequencing was PBMCs, taken from a glioma patient whose treatment included an IDH1 peptide vaccine. The receptors stem from a man aged 45-65 years with glioma.

The chain employs TRBV5-6 and TRBJ2-5; 7 bases line up with TRBD2. The length of the CDR3 is 17 residues. CDR1 and CDR2 from the germline V gene are SGHDT and YYEEEE. With V trimmed by 4 bases and J by 1 base, 13 bases remained unmatched. The CDR3 sequence is CASSATVWGGTQETQYF. The DNA of the CDR3 is TGTGCCAGCAGCGCGACGGTCTGGGGGGGAACCCAAGAGACCCAGTACTTC.

This clone appeared once. The chain recombines TRBV7-6 with TRBJ2-7; tentative D call: TRBD2 (5 bases). The CDR3 totals 13 residues. The germline V and J ends were trimmed by 0 bases and 3 bases, with 6 bases remaining between them. Germline V CDR1 and CDR2: SGHVS, FNYEAQ. CDR3 coding DNA: TGTGCCAGCAGCTTAGCTGGGAGCTACGAGCAGTACTTC. Encoded protein: CASSLAGSYEQYF.

V usage is TRBV2 and J usage is TRBJ1-1, with unresolved D. V gave up 7 bases and J gave up 5 bases, with 8 bases separating them. The V gene's germline CDR1 is SNHLY and CDR2 FYNNEI. This CDR3 has 11 amino acids. The CDR3 spells CASTENTEAFF. The DNA for the CDR3 is TGTGCCAGCACCGAGAATACTGAAGCTTTCTTT.

V and J are TRBV7-9 and TRBJ2-7, with D hard to call. Trimming cost V 4 bases and J 6 bases, with 7 bases left between them. The CDR3 runs to 11 residues. CDR1 and CDR2 from the germline V gene are SEHNR and FQNEAQ (reference sequence). The CDR3, as DNA: TGTGCCAGCAGCTCGTGGCTCGAGCAGTACTTC. It translates to CASSSWLEQYF.

This sequence joins TRBV20-1 and TRBJ1-2; TRBD1 matches at 7 bases. CDR3 length: 11 residues. Germline V gene lookup returns CDR1 DFQATT and CDR2 SNEGSKA (reference sequence). Losses at the gene ends were 6 bases for V and 5 bases for J; bases not matched to a gene: 3. CDR3 residues: CSAQQGYGYTF. Here the CDR3 DNA reads TGCAGTGCCCAACAGGGGTATGGCTACACCTTC.

The V gene is TRBV30, the J gene TRBJ1-3; D call uncertain. Germline assignment: CDR1 GTSNPN and CDR2 SVGIG (reference sequence). Trimming removed 0 bases from V and 0 bases from J, with 12 bases in between. This CDR3 is 16 amino acids long. The CDR3 here is CAWSVLGTSSGNTIYF. CDR3 DNA: TGTGCCTGGAGTGTATTGGGCACCTCCTCTGGAAACACCATATATTTT.

The CDR3 DNA follows: TGCGCCAGTTCCCCGGGGGGGGCTAATGAAAAACTGTTTTTT. Translated, it gives CASSPGGANEKLFF. The rearrangement uses TRBV5-1 and TRBJ1-4; tentatively, D is TRBD1 (5 bases). Trimming pared 8 bases from V and 3 bases from J, leaving 14 bases between. The CDR3 consists of 14 residues. The germline V gene has CDR1 SGHRS and CDR2 YFSETQ.

The chain has TRBV10-3 and TRBJ2-7; the D call may be TRBD1 or TRBD2 (5 bases each). Trimming pared 2 bases from V and 2 bases from J, leaving 25 bases between. The CDR3 has 19 amino acids. CDR1 and CDR2 (germline): ENHRY, SYGVKD. CDR3 nucleotide sequence: TGTGCCATCAGTGAGCCGTCACAGTTAAGGAGTGGGGGAACCTACGAGCAGTACTTC. Amino acids: CAISEPSQLRSGGTYEQYF.

The V and J genes are TRBV6-1 and TRBJ2-7, with D possibly called TRBD1 or TRBD2 (5 bases each). V was pared by 8 bases and J by 5 bases, with 19 bases between. Germline V gives CDR1 MNHNS, CDR2 SASEGT. The CDR3 is 14 residues long. CDR3 region: CASSRSQRGDEQYF. The CDR3 nucleotides are TGTGCCAGCTCTAGGTCCCAACGAGGGGACGAGCAGTACTTC.

The V and J genes are TRBV15 and TRBJ1-5; tentative D call: TRBD1 (6 bases). CDR3 length: 14 amino acids. From germline, CDR1 is LNHNV and CDR2 YYDKDF (reference sequence). Trimming shortened V by 5 bases and J by 4 bases, and 12 bases separated the two germline ends. The CDR3 region has the DNA TGTGCCACCAGCGGCTGGACAGAGAATCAGCCCCAGCATTTT. It translates to CATSGWTENQPQHF. Full variable domain (outside the CDR3, taken from reference TRBV15 and TRBJ1-5): DAMVIQNPRYQVTQFGKPVTLSCSQTLNHNVMYWYQQKSSQAPKLLFHYYDKDFNNEADTPDNFQSRRPNTSFCFLDIRSPGLGDTAMYLCATSGWTENQPQHFGDGTRLSIL.

V is TRBV6-1 and J is TRBJ1-5; D may be TRBD1 (5 bases). CDR3 length: 15 residues. Looked up from germline, CDR1 is MNHNS and CDR2 is SASEGT. Trimming left V 0 bases short and J 6 bases short, with 12 bases between. This chain's CDR3 is CASSEARAGRQPQHF. For the CDR3, the DNA is TGTGCCAGCAGTGAAGCGCGGGCAGGGCGTCAGCCCCAGCATTTT.

This clone ranks as medium-sized (0.01 to 0.1%). This chain uses TRBV7-9 with TRBJ1-1, with D unresolved. The germline gives CDR1 SEHNR, CDR2 FQNEAQ (reference sequence). The CDR3 is 12 residues long. The V and J ends lost 8 bases and 1 base respectively, with 8 bases between them. The CDR3 is CASSWGNTEAFF. As DNA, the CDR3 is TGTGCCAGCTCTTGGGGGAACACTGAAGCTTTCTTT.

This clone was found once. This chain links TRBV30 with TRBJ1-5; D remains unclear. Germline V gene data show CDR1 as GTSNPN and CDR2 as SVGIG (reference sequence). V gave up 3 bases and J gave up 5 bases, with 11 bases separating them. The CDR3 is 13 amino acids. CDR3 amino acids: CAWSEGGYQPQHF. The CDR3 region has the DNA TGTGCCTGGAGCGAGGGCGGTTATCAGCCCCAGCATTTT.

The V and J genes are TRBV27 and TRBJ1-5; D is possibly TRBD1 (5 bases). This CDR3 contains 16 residues. From germline, CDR1 is MNHEY and CDR2 SMNVEV (reference sequence). Deletions cut 6 bases from V and 4 bases from J, with 19 bases between. CDR3 coding DNA: TGTGCCAGCAGGACGACGCAGGGATTGTGGAATCAGCCCCAGCATTTT. As protein: CASRTTQGLWNQPQHF.

The V and J genes are TRBV19 and TRBJ2-3, with 8 bases fitting TRBD2. From germline, CDR1 is LNHDA and CDR2 SQIVND (reference sequence). The CDR3 loop spans 16 amino acids. V shed 7 bases, J shed 2 bases, and the junction held 11 bases outside the gene matches. The CDR3 loop reads CASTLRAGADTDTQYF. CDR3 nucleotides: TGTGCCAGTACTCTCAGAGCGGGGGCAGACACAGATACGCAGTATTTT.

This clone appeared once. V gene TRBV30 combines with J gene TRBJ1-6; D gene ambiguous. V lost 0 bases to trimming and J lost 4 bases, with 10 bases between them. Germline CDR1 GTSNPN, CDR2 SVGIG (reference sequence). CDR3 size: 15 residues. As DNA, the CDR3 is TGTGCCTGGAGTGTACTTGGGGTTTATAATTCACCCCTCCACTTT. It is translated as CAWSVLGVYNSPLHF.

This chain connects TRBV7-2 to TRBJ2-7; D may be TRBD1 (7 bases). The CDR3 is 14 amino acids. Trimming took 2 bases from V and 4 from J, leaving 12 bases between them. CDR1 is SGHTA and CDR2 is FQGNSA in the germline V gene. This chain's CDR3 is CASSLWAGGYEQYF. The DNA of the CDR3 is TGTGCCAGCAGCTTATGGGCAGGGGGGTACGAGCAGTACTTC.

The chain has TRBV5-1 and TRBJ1-5; D remains ambiguous. V was cut by 3 bases and J by 0 bases, with 4 bases left in between. The CDR3 consists of 13 residues. Germline lookup yields CDR1 SGHRS and CDR2 YFSETQ. The CDR3 DNA sequence: TGCGCCAGCAGCTCATATAGCAATCAGCCCCAGCATTTT. Translation: CASSSYSNQPQHF.

The chain links TRBV5-1 to TRBJ2-5; 7 bases map to TRBD1. V gave up 3 bases and J gave up 5 bases; unmatched junction bases: 7. The CDR3 is made up of 14 amino acids. The germline gives CDR1 SGHRS, CDR2 YFSETQ. The CDR3 loop is CASSSTGAWETQYF. DNA of the CDR3: TGCGCCAGCAGCTCAACAGGGGCGTGGGAGACCCAGTACTTC.

This clone appeared a few times. CDR3 nucleotides: TGCGCCAGCAGCTTGGAAGAGGGGAAGGGGAGCTACGAGCAGTACTTC. It is translated as CASSLEEGKGSYEQYF. The J gene is TRBJ2-7, the V gene TRBV5-1; the D call may be TRBD1 or TRBD2 (5 bases each). The V gene lost 0 bases and the J gene lost 3 bases, with 16 bases spanning the gap. This CDR3 comprises 16 residues. Germline V lookup: CDR1 SGHRS, CDR2 YFSETQ.